This TCR beta chain was sequenced in a study of naive and memory T cell subsets. Documented treatment: skin biopsy from PPD injection site in Mantoux-positive individual. An oligonucleotide containing a UMI was ligated to the 3' end of TCR cDNA. Tuberculin skin test biopsies were taken where PPD was injected in Mantoux-positive people. Reverse transcription used DNase-treated unsorted total RNA, aiming for roughly 1 to 1,100 ng. The SP2 primer and nested alpha and beta constant region primers amplified ligated cDNA in four rounds. Reverse transcription of blood and skin TCR RNA was primed at alpha and beta constant regions. TCRdb recomputed calls from the UMI-ligation and nested PCR reads with MiXCR, one row per CDR3 protein. The table has around 31,000 distinct CDR3 sequences, about 6.2% seen once. The input for sequencing was skin, taken from a tuberculin skin test site. This receptor was taken from an adult in good health.

Here the CDR3 reads CASRKGEGTEAFF. CDR3 DNA sequence: TGTGCCAGCAGGAAGGGGGAGGGCACTGAAGCTTTCTTT. The chain employs TRBV12-3 or TRBV12-4 and TRBJ1-1; the D gene is possibly TRBD1 (6 bases). The length of the CDR3 is 13 residues. Trimming shortened V by 6 bases and J by 4 bases, and 12 bases separated the two germline ends.